Following are 7 T cell receptor beta chains from one sample sequenced in a study of blood T cell repertoires in COVID-19. The method was immunoSEQ multiplex PCR; TCRdb's version includes in-frame clones alone and lacks a portion of them. The sample contains some 250,000 clones, around 90% of which appear only once. Sequenced input: peripheral blood. The receptors shown here come from a man aged 60 to 69 who had recovered from COVID-19.

The chain couples TRBV5-1 to TRBJ2-5, with 14 bases fitting TRBD2. Germline assignment: CDR1 SGHRS and CDR2 YFSETQ. Losses at the gene ends were 0 bases for V and 4 bases for J; bases not matched to a gene: 8. This CDR3 has 18 residues. The CDR3 sequence is CASSLGLAGGPSGETQYF. The CDR3 DNA follows: TGCGCCAGCAGCTTGGGACTAGCGGGGGGGCCTAGTGGAGAGACCCAGTACTTC.

In its sample, this clone was seen a few times. The V and J genes are TRBV28 and TRBJ2-1; TRBD2 might be the D (6 bases). The CDR3 has 20 residues. V was clipped by 1 base and J by 3 bases, with 25 bases between them. The germline V gene encodes CDR1 MDHEN and CDR2 SYDVKM. The chain's CDR3 is CASSLLLGGSWDSGYNEQFF. CDR3 sequence (DNA): TGTGCCAGCAGTTTATTGCTCGGAGGGTCGTGGGATAGCGGCTACAATGAGCAGTTCTTC.

This chain joins TRBV29-1 and TRBJ2-1; D is perhaps TRBD2 (5 bases). This CDR3 comprises 12 residues. Germline values: CDR1 SQVTM, CDR2 ANQGSEA. Trimming pared 4 bases from V and 7 bases from J, leaving 11 bases between. CDR3 nucleotides: TGCAGCGTTGTCCTGTCGGGAAATGAGCAGTTCTTC. Its translation: CSVVLSGNEQFF.

This sequence joins TRBV4-1 and TRBJ2-7; a possible D gene is TRBD1 (5 bases). Germline-derived CDR1 and CDR2 are MGHRA and YSYEKL. V lost 0 bases, J lost 3 bases, and 15 bases lay in between. The CDR3 is made up of 16 amino acids. CDR3 residues: CASSQEKKGYRYEQYF. The DNA for the CDR3 is TGCGCCAGCAGCCAAGAAAAAAAGGGGTACCGCTACGAGCAGTACTTC.

The chain recombines TRBV12-3 or TRBV12-4 with TRBJ1-2; D remains ambiguous. The CDR3 length is 13 residues. V was shortened by 5 bases and J by 1 base, with 8 bases between the two germline ends. Here the CDR3 DNA reads TGTGCCAGCAGTCGACCGGGTAACTATGGCTACACCTTC. Translating gives CASSRPGNYGYTF.

The chain uses TRBV12-2 and TRBJ2-3; TRBD2 is the table's D call and was not checked against the DNA. TRBV12-2 corresponds to a pseudogene. The CDR3 has 15 residues. The CDR3 sequence: CASRLSGGARYTQYF. For the CDR3, the DNA is TGTGCAAGTCGCCTTAGCGGGGGGGCCCGATATACGCAGTATTTT.

The chain couples TRBV6-5 to TRBJ2-7, with TRBD1 as a possible D gene (6 bases). This CDR3 is 15 amino acids long. CDR1 is MNHEY and CDR2 is SVGAGI in the germline V gene. Between the trimmed V and J ends, which lost 2 bases and 4 bases, there was a span of 15 bases. CDR3 residues: CASSYRRTEVYEQYF. DNA of the CDR3: TGTGCCAGCAGTTACCGGCGGACAGAAGTATACGAGCAGTACTTC.